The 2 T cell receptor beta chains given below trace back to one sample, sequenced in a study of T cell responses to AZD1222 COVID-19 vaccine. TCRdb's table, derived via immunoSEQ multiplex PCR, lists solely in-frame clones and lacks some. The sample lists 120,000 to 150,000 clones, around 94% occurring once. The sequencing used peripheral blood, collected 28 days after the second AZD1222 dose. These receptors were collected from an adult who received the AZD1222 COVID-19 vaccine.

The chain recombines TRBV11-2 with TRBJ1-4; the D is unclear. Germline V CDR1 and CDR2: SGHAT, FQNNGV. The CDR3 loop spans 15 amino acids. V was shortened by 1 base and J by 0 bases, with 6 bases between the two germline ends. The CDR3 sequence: CASSLGVATNEKLFF. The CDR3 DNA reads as TGTGCCAGCAGCTTAGGAGTTGCAACTAATGAAAAACTGTTTTTT.

The CDR3 sequence: CASYRDTEAFF. The DNA for the CDR3 is TGTGCCAGCTACCGGGACACTGAAGCTTTCTTT. The chain is built from TRBV2 and TRBJ1-1, with unresolved D. The CDR3 runs 11 residues. V was pared by 8 bases and J by 3 bases, with 7 bases between. Germline V gives CDR1 SNHLY, CDR2 FYNNEI. The full variable domain, its missing parts supplied by reference TRBV2 and TRBJ1-1, is EPEVTQTPSHQVTQMGQEVILRCVPISNHLYFYWYRQILGQKVEFLVSFYNNEISEKSEIFDDQFSVERPDGSNFTLKIRSTKLEDSAMYFCASYRDTEAFFGQGTRLTVV.